A single sample gave rise to the 12 T cell receptor beta chains below, sequenced in a study of regulatory dendritic cells for organ transplantation. The data were produced by immunoSEQ multiplex PCR, yet TCRdb's version contains in-frame clones alone and is incomplete. The profile covers fewer than 50,000 clones, with about nine tenths appearing a single time and approximately 0.11% taken by the ten largest. The sample was naive CD8+ T cells from blood. Subset noted: CD45RA+ naive T cells. Every receptor here comes from a human donor in good health.

This chain uses TRBV9 with TRBJ2-3; TRBD1 or TRBD2 may be the D gene (6 bases each). This CDR3 is 13 amino acids long. The germline gives CDR1 SGDLS, CDR2 YYNGEE. V was cut by 6 bases and J by 4 bases, with 12 bases left in between. Here the CDR3 DNA reads TGTGCCAGCACCGGGGGCAGCGCAGATACGCAGTATTTT. It codes for CASTGGSADTQYF.

This sequence joins TRBV19 and TRBJ1-1; a possible D gene is TRBD1 (6 bases). Per the germline V gene, CDR1 is LNHDA and CDR2 is SQIVND (reference sequence). The V end was cut by 5 bases, the J end by 1 base, with 11 bases between. The CDR3 is 14 amino acids. The CDR3 loop is CASSLWTANTEAFF. The CDR3 nucleotides read TGTGCCAGTAGTTTATGGACAGCGAACACTGAAGCTTTCTTT. The full variable domain, its missing parts supplied by reference TRBV19 and TRBJ1-1, is DGGITQSPKYLFRKEGQNVTLSCEQNLNHDAMYWYRQDPGQGLRLIYYSQIVNDFQKGDIAEGYSVSREKKESFPLTVTSAQKNPTAFYLCASSLWTANTEAFFGQGTRLTVV.

In its sample, this clone was seen a few times. The V call is TRBV30, the J call TRBJ2-7, with D unresolved. The germline V and J ends were trimmed by 1 base and 3 bases, with 10 bases remaining between them. Germline CDR1 is GTSNPN and CDR2 is SVGIG (reference sequence). The CDR3 covers 13 residues. The CDR3, as DNA: TGTGCCTGGAGTGCCACTATGGACTACGAGCAGTACTTC. This translates into CAWSATMDYEQYF.

The rearrangement uses TRBV5-6 and TRBJ2-5, with D possibly matching TRBD2 (5 bases). Looked up from germline, CDR1 is SGHDT and CDR2 is YYEEEE. CDR3 length: 14 amino acids. V lost 1 base and J 5 bases, leaving 12 bases between the germline ends. CDR3 nucleotide sequence: TGTGCCAGCAGCTTGACTAGAATCGGGGAGACCCAGTACTTC. Encoded protein: CASSLTRIGETQYF.

The rearrangement uses TRBV7-9 and TRBJ1-2; D gene uncertain. This CDR3 has 12 amino acids. Germline V gene lookup returns CDR1 SEHNR and CDR2 FQNEAQ (reference sequence). Between the trimmed V and J ends, which lost 7 bases and 3 bases, there was a span of 9 bases. CDR3 loop: CASTPLDYGYTF. Written as DNA, the CDR3 is TGTGCCAGCACCCCTCTGGACTATGGCTACACCTTC. Full variable domain (outside the CDR3, taken from reference TRBV7-9 and TRBJ1-2): DTGVSQNPRHKITKRGQNVTFRCDPISEHNRLYWYRQTLGQGPEFLTYFQNEAQLEKSRLLSDRFSAERPKGSFSTLEIQRTEQGDSAMYLCASTPLDYGYTFGSGTRLTVV.

This chain uses TRBV11-2 with TRBJ2-7; TRBD1 matches at 10 bases. The germline V gene has CDR1 SGHAT and CDR2 FQNNGV. The length of the CDR3 is 16 residues. V lost 5 bases, J lost 5 bases, and 12 bases stayed unmatched. CDR3: CASSPSGQGLAHEQYF. The CDR3 DNA reads as TGTGCCAGCAGCCCGTCGGGACAGGGGCTCGCCCACGAGCAGTACTTC.

This clone was picked up one time. The V call is TRBV9, the J call TRBJ2-2; D may match TRBD1 or TRBD2 (6 bases each). The V and J ends lost 5 bases and 7 bases respectively, with 9 bases between them. CDR3 length: 12 amino acids. Germline CDR1 and CDR2: SGDLS and YYNGEE. The CDR3 region is CASRGGLGELFF. In DNA form, the CDR3 reads TGTGCCAGCAGGGGGGGCCTCGGGGAGCTGTTTTTT. Drawing the rest from reference TRBV9 and TRBJ2-2, the complete variable domain is DSGVTQTPKHLITATGQRVTLRCSPRSGDLSVYWYQQSLDQGLQFLIQYYNGEERAKGNILERFSAQQFPDLHSELNLSSLELGDSALYFCASRGGLGELFFGEGSRLTVL.

This chain uses TRBV6-5 with TRBJ2-1; the D gene is possibly TRBD2 (6 bases). CDR3 length equals 13 residues. Germline loops: CDR1 MNHEY, CDR2 SVGAGI. V lost 6 bases to trimming and J lost 0 bases, with 6 bases between them. CDR3 sequence reads: CASRLASYNEQFF. DNA for the CDR3: TGTGCCAGCAGACTAGCCTCCTACAATGAGCAGTTCTTC.

This clone was counted once. This chain links TRBV5-8 with TRBJ2-4; D not resolved. In germline, CDR1 is SGHTS, CDR2 YDEGEE. CDR3 size: 14 residues. Trimming stripped 2 bases from V and 0 bases from J, with 6 bases between. The DNA of the CDR3 is TGTGCCAGCAGCTTAGGGCTAGCCAAAAACATTCAGTACTTC. Its protein is CASSLGLAKNIQYF.

To note about this clone: At one end, the junction sequence differs from germline, possibly due to a read error. The chain combines TRBV28 with TRBJ2-7; 7 bases match TRBD1. This CDR3 has 14 residues. The germline gives CDR1 MDHEN, CDR2 SYDVKM. CDR3 residues: CAGSRPGQSYEQYF. The DNA for the CDR3 is TGTGCCGGCAGCCGACCGGGACAGTCTTACGAGCAGTACTTC. The whole variable domain, remainder taken from reference TRBV28 and TRBJ2-7, is DVKVTQSSRYLVKRTGEKVFLECVQDMDHENMFWYRQDPGLGLRLIYFSYDVKMKEKGDIPEGYSVSREKKERFSLILESASTNQTSMYLCAGSRPGQSYEQYFGPGTRLTVT.

The chain employs TRBV6-6 and TRBJ1-1, with D tentatively TRBD1 (5 bases). Germline lookup yields CDR1 MNHNY and CDR2 SVGAGI (reference sequence). Trimming shortened V by 1 base and J by 4 bases, and 10 bases separated the two germline ends. The CDR3 covers 14 residues. The DNA of the CDR3 is TGTGCCAGCAGTTACTTGGGACGGGCCACTGAAGCTTTCTTT. It yields the protein CASSYLGRATEAFF.

The chain carries TRBV6-5 and TRBJ1-1; D gene unclear. The germline V gene has CDR1 MNHEY and CDR2 SVGAGI. Trimming took off 1 base at V and 1 base at J, with 7 bases between the two ends. This CDR3 is built from 14 residues. CDR3 bases: TGTGCCAGCAGTTACTTAGGTGAGAACACTGAAGCTTTCTTT. Translation: CASSYLGENTEAFF.